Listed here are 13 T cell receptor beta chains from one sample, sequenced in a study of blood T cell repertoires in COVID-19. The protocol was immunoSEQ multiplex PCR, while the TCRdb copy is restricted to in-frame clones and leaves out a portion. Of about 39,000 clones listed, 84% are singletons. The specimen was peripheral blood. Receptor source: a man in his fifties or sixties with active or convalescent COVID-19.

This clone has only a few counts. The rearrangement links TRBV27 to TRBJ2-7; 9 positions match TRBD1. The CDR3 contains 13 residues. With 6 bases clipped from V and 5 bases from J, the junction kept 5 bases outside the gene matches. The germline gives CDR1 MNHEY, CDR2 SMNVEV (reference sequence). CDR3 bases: TGTGCCAGCAGCCGGGGACAGGGTAACGAGCAGTACTTC. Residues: CASSRGQGNEQYF.

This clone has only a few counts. The CDR3 here is CASRKDWGSEQYF. The DNA of the CDR3 is TGTGCCAGCAGGAAAGACTGGGGCTCGGAGCAGTACTTC. The chain is built from TRBV6-5 and TRBJ2-7; possible D gene TRBD1, 5 bases. CDR1 and CDR2 from the germline V gene are MNHEY and SVGAGI. CDR3 length: 13 residues. Trimming removed 6 bases at V and 7 bases at J, with 16 bases between.

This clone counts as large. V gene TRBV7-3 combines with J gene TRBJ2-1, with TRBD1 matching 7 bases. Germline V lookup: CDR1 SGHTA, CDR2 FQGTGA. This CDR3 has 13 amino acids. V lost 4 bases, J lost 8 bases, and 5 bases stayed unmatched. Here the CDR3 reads CASSSYRGDEQFF. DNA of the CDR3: TGTGCCAGCAGCTCCTACAGGGGTGATGAGCAGTTCTTC.

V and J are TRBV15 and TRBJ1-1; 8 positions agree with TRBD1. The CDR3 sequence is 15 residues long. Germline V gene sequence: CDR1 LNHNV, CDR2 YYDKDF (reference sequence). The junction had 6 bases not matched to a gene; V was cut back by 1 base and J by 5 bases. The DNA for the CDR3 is TGTGCCACCAGCAGAGGCACCACAGGGGGGACTGAAGCTTTCTTT. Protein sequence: CATSRGTTGGTEAFF.

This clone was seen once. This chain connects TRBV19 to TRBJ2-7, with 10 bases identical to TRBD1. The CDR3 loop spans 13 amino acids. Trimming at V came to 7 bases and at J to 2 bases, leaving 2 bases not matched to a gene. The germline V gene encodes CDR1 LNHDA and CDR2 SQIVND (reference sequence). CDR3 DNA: TGTGCCAGTAAGGGGACAGGGGCCTACGAGCAGTACTTC. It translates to CASKGTGAYEQYF.

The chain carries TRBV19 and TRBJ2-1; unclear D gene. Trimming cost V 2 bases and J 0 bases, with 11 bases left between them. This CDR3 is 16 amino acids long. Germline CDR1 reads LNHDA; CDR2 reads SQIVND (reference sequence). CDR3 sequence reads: CASSIQPSSSYNEQFF. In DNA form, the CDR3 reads TGTGCCAGTAGTATACAGCCTTCTAGCTCCTACAATGAGCAGTTCTTC.

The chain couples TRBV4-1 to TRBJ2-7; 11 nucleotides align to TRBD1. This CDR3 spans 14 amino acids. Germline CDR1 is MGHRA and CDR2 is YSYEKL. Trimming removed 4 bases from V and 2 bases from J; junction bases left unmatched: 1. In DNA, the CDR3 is TGCGCCAGCAGCCCGGGACAGGGGGCCTACGAGCAGTACTTC. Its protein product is CASSPGQGAYEQYF.

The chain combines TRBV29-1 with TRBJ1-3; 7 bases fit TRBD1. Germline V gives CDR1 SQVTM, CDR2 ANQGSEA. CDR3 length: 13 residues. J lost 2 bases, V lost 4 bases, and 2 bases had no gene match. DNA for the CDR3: TGCAGCGTTGGGGACAGTGCTGGAAACACCATATATTTT. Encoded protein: CSVGDSAGNTIYF.

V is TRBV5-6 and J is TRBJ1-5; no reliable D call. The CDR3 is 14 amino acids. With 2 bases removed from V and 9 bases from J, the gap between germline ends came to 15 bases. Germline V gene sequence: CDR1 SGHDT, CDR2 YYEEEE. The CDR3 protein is CASSLFGEIGPQHF. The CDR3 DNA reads TGTGCCAGCAGCTTATTTGGGGAGATAGGGCCCCAGCATTTT.

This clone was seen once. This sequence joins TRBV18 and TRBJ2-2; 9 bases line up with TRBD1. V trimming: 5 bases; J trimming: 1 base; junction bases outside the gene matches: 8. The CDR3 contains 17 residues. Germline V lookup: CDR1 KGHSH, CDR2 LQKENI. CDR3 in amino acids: CASSALQGARNTGELFF. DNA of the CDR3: TGTGCCAGCTCAGCTTTACAGGGGGCAAGGAACACCGGGGAGCTGTTTTTT.

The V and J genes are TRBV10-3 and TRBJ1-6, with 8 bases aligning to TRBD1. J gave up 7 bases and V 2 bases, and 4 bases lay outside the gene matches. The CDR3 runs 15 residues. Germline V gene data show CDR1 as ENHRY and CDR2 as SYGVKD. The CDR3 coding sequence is TGTGCCATCAGTGAGGGACAGGGCTCCAATTCACCCCTCCACTTT. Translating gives CAISEGQGSNSPLHF.

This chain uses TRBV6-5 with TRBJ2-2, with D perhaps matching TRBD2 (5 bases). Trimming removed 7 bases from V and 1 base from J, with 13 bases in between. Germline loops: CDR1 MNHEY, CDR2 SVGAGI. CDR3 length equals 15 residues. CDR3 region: CASTEGLGNTGELFF. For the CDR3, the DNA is TGTGCCAGCACCGAGGGCCTCGGGAACACCGGGGAGCTGTTTTTT.

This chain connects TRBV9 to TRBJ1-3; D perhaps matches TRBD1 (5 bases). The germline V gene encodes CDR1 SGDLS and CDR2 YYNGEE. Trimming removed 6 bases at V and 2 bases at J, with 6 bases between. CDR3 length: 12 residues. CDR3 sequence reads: CASKGAGNTIYF. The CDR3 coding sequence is TGTGCCAGCAAAGGGGCTGGAAACACCATATATTTT.